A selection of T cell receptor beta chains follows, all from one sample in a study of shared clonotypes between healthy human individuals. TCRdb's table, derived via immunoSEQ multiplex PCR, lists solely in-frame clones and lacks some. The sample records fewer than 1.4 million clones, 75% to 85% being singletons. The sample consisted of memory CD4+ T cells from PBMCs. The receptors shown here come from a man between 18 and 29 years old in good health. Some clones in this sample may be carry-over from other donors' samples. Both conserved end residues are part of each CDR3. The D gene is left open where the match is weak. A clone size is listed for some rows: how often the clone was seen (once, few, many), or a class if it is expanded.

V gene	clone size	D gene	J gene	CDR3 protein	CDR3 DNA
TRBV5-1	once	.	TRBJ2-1	CASARDSYNEQFF	TGCGCCAGCGCTAGGGACTCCTACAATGAGCAGTTCTTC
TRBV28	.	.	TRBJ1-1	CASSLLGGNTEAFF	TGTGCCAGCAGTTTGCTGGGGGGGAACACTGAAGCTTTCTTT
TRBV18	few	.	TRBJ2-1	CASSPPGYNEQFF	TGTGCCAGCTCACCACCGGGGTACAATGAGCAGTTCTTC
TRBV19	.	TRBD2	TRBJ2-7	CASSRDGGSSYEQYF	TGTGCCAGTAGTCGTGACGGCGGGAGCTCCTACGAGCAGTACTTC
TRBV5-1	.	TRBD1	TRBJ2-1	CASSRQGARDNEQFF	TGCGCCAGCAGTCGACAGGGGGCAAGAGACAATGAGCAGTTCTTC
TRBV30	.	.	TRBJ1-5	CAWSVTGASNQPQHF	TGTGCCTGGAGTGTTACGGGGGCGAGCAATCAGCCCCAGCATTTT
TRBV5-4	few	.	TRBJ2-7	CASSISGLSSYEQYF	TGTGCCAGCAGCATTAGCGGCTTAAGCTCCTACGAGCAGTACTTC
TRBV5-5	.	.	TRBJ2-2	CASSLAVGSTGELFF	TGTGCCAGCAGCTTAGCGGTAGGGAGCACCGGGGAGCTGTTTTTT
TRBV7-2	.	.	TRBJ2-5	CASRNRGPTGETQYF	TGTGCCAGCAGGAACCGGGGCCCCACGGGGGAGACCCAGTACTTC
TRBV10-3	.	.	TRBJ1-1	CAISDPGVNTEAFF	TGTGCCATCAGTGATCCAGGGGTGAACACTGAAGCTTTCTTT
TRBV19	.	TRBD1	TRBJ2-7	CASSMTPGQGSHEQYF	TGTGCCAGTAGTATGACTCCGGGACAGGGTAGCCACGAGCAGTACTTC
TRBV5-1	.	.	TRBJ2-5	CASSLTHYQETQYF	TGCGCCAGCAGCTTGACTCACTACCAAGAGACCCAGTACTTC
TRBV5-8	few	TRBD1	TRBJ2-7	CASIHRGIYEQYF	TGTGCCAGCATCCACAGGGGGATCTACGAGCAGTACTTC
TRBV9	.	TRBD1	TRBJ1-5	CASSVGAGGLGQPQHF	TGTGCCAGCAGCGTAGGGGCAGGGGGTTTGGGTCAGCCCCAGCATTTT
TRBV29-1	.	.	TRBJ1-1	CSVEVLSPGRYMNTEAFF	TGCAGCGTTGAAGTTCTCAGTCCGGGCCGCTACATGAACACTGAAGCTTTCTTT
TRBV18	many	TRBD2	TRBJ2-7	CASSGTSGSSYEQYF	TGTGCCAGCTCAGGGACTAGCGGGAGCTCCTACGAGCAGTACTTC
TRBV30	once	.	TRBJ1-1	CAWSVRAEAFF	TGTGCCTGGAGTGTAAGGGCGGAAGCTTTCTTT
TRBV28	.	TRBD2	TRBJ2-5	CASSGTSGSGETQYF	TGTGCCAGCAGTGGAACTAGCGGGAGTGGGGAGACCCAGTACTTC
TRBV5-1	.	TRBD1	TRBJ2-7	CASRSTGAGYEQYF	TGCGCCAGCAGGTCTACAGGGGCAGGGTACGAGCAGTACTTC
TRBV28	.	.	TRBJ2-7	CASRPTGTTYEQYF	TGTGCCAGCAGACCGACCGGGACCACCTACGAGCAGTACTTC
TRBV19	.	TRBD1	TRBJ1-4	CASSGLDRGYEKLFF	TGTGCCAGTAGCGGACTGGACAGGGGTTATGAAAAACTGTTTTTT
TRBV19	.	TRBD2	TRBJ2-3	CASTPGASGSYTDTQYF	TGTGCCAGTACCCCTGGGGCTAGCGGGAGTTACACAGATACGCAGTATTTT
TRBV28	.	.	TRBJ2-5	CASSPPRERETQYF	TGTGCCAGCAGTCCCCCCAGGGAACGAGAGACCCAGTACTTC
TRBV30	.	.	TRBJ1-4	CAWSPSREKLFF	TGTGCCTGGAGTCCATCGAGGGAAAAACTGTTTTTT
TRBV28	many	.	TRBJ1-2	CASSFPMYGYTF	TGTGCCAGCAGTTTCCCCATGTATGGCTACACCTTC
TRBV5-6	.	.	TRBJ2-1	CASSLVPSDNEQFF	TGTGCCAGCAGCTTGGTCCCTAGCGACAATGAGCAGTTCTTC
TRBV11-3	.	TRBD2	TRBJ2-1	CASSFGGNEQFF	TGTGCCAGCAGCTTCGGGGGGAATGAGCAGTTCTTC
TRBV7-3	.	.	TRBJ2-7	CASSLSSYEQYF	TGTGCCAGCAGCTTAAGTTCCTACGAGCAGTACTTC
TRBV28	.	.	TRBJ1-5	CASLRGDNQPQHF	TGTGCCAGCTTAAGAGGGGATAATCAGCCCCAGCATTTT
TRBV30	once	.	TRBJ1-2	CAWAPATYGYTF	TGTGCCTGGGCTCCAGCGACCTATGGCTACACCTTC
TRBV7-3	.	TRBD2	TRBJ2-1	CASSLSGGGSSYNEQFF	TGTGCCAGCAGCTTAAGTGGCGGCGGGAGTAGCTACAATGAGCAGTTCTTC
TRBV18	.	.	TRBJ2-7	CASSPWGVPYEQYF	TGTGCCAGCTCACCCTGGGGGGTTCCCTACGAGCAGTACTTC
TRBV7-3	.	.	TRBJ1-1	CASSRVGGNTEAFF	TGTGCCAGCAGTCGCGTCGGGGGGAACACTGAAGCTTTCTTT
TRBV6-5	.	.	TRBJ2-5	CASSYGDSYQETQYF	TGTGCCAGCAGTTACGGTGACTCTTATCAAGAGACCCAGTACTTC
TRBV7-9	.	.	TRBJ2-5	CASSLGNRVQETQYF	TGTGCCAGCAGCTTAGGGAACAGAGTCCAAGAGACCCAGTACTTC
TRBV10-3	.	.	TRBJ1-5	CAITKDGPGQPQHF	TGTGCCATCACCAAGGACGGCCCCGGTCAGCCCCAGCATTTT
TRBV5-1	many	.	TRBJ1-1	CASSSGGGAAFF	TGCGCCAGCAGCTCAGGCGGGGGGGCCGCTTTCTTT
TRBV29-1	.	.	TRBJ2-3	CSSKGIGLDTQYF	TGCAGCAGTAAAGGGATTGGGCTTGATACGCAGTATTTT
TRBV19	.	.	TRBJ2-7	CASSLNSQVSYEQYF	TGTGCCAGTAGCCTAAACTCACAGGTCTCCTACGAGCAGTACTTC
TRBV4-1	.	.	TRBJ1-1	CASSQAGGMGNTEAFF	TGCGCCAGCAGCCAAGCTGGGGGCATGGGAAACACTGAAGCTTTCTTT
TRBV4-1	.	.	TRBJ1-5	CASSQTPFWDSNQPQHF	TGCGCCAGCAGCCAAACCCCGTTTTGGGATAGCAATCAGCCCCAGCATTTT
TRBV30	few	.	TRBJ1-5	CAWSDRRGNQPQHF	TGTGCCTGGAGTGACAGGAGGGGCAATCAGCCCCAGCATTTT
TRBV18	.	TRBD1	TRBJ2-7	CASSPLGQVTEEQYF	TGTGCCAGCTCACCCCTCGGACAGGTCACCGAGGAGCAGTACTTC
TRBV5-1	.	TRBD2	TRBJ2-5	CASSQGLAGSETQYF	TGCGCCAGCAGTCAGGGACTAGCGGGGTCGGAGACCCAGTACTTC
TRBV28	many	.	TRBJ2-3	CASKSDRFRTDTQYF	TGTGCCAGCAAATCGGACCGTTTTCGCACAGATACGCAGTATTTT
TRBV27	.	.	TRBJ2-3	CASSLFGPDTQYF	TGTGCCAGCAGTTTATTCGGCCCAGATACGCAGTATTTT
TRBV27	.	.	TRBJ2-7	CASTAGRSSYEQYF	TGTGCCAGCACTGCAGGGAGGAGCTCCTACGAGCAGTACTTC
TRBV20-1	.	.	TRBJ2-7	CSASGPVEQYF	TGCAGTGCTAGCGGTCCGGTCGAGCAGTACTTC
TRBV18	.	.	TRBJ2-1	CASSLAADLTYNEQFF	TGTGCCAGCTCACTCGCCGCGGACCTGACCTACAATGAGCAGTTCTTC
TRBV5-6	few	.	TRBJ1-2	CASSLPGLPNYGYTF	TGTGCCAGCAGCTTACCGGGACTGCCAAACTATGGCTACACCTTC
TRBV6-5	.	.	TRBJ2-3	CASMDGSRTDTQYF	TGTGCCAGCATGGACGGGAGTAGAACAGATACGCAGTATTTT
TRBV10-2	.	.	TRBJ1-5	CASREGNSNQPQHF	TGCGCCAGCAGGGAGGGTAATAGCAATCAGCCCCAGCATTTT
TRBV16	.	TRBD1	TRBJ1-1	CASSLFRGTEAFF	TGTGCCAGCAGCCTCTTCAGGGGGACTGAAGCTTTCTTT
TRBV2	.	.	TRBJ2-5	CASSGGGGRRETQYF	TGTGCCAGCAGTGGGGGAGGGGGACGTCGAGAGACCCAGTACTTC